The clone carrying this T cell receptor (beta chain) has a handful of counts. Assay used: immunoSEQ multiplex PCR; TCRdb lists only in-frame clones, some missing. Among about 280,000 clones listed, 80% to 85% were seen once. This entry is derived from a study of blood T cell repertoires in COVID-19. Study-level information: T cells, B-cell-depleted T cells, or PBMCs supplied cDNA or gDNA.

The CDR3 contains 13 residues. Germline trimming cut 1 base from V and 9 bases from J; bases unmatched to any gene: 5. Germline CDR1 reads SEHNR; CDR2 reads FQNEAQ (reference sequence). Participants were aged about 18 to 90 years from roughly 25 US areas. The chain combines TRBV7-9 with TRBJ1-1; 7 bases line up with TRBD1. Sample: PBMCs or T cells enriched from blood (not recorded which). The receptor was derived from a man aged 35 to 55 who had been exposed to COVID-19. CDR3 nucleotide sequence: TGTGCCAGCAGCTTAGGGGACAGCCGTCAAGCTTTCTTT. Protein product: CASSLGDSRQAFF. The whole variable domain, filled in from reference TRBV7-9 and TRBJ1-1, reads DTGVSQNPRHKITKRGQNVTFRCDPISEHNRLYWYRQTLGQGPEFLTYFQNEAQLEKSRLLSDRFSAERPKGSFSTLEIQRTEQGDSAMYLCASSLGDSRQAFFGQGTRLTVV.